This TCR beta chain was captured by sequencing in a study of cytomegalovirus exposure and HLA in healthy donors. This CDR3 comprises 15 residues. The germline V gene encodes CDR1 SGHRS and CDR2 YFSETQ. The junction had 8 bases not matched to a gene; V was cut back by 3 bases and J by 5 bases. As to this clone: Its antigen is not known.

Study-wide findings and caveats: There was a cluster of highly shared sequence variants that was likely a sequencing artifact. Among CMV-associated TCR beta chains, most appeared HLA-restricted in a later analysis.

The PCR used 60 Vbeta and 13 Jbeta primers. Clones were sequenced by immunoSEQ multiplex PCR, and TCRdb holds only the in-frame ones, with some missing. Of fewer than 150,000 clones listed, more than 75% are singletons. This chain uses TRBV5-1 with TRBJ1-2; 9 bases are a match to TRBD1. This receptor was taken from a man younger than 35 in good health and CMV-seronegative. Specimen: PBMCs. The CDR3 sequence: CASSSTTGGFYGYTF. For the CDR3, the DNA is TGCGCCAGCAGCTCTACGACAGGGGGTTTTTATGGCTACACCTTC.